These 8 T cell receptor beta chains were all obtained from the same sample, sequenced in a study of T cell responses to AZD1222 COVID-19 vaccine. Assay: immunoSEQ multiplex PCR; the TCRdb copy retains only in-frame clones and omits some. Here the sample spans about 130,000 clones, roughly 80% being singletons. This material consisted of peripheral blood, taken on day 0 of AZD1222 vaccination. These receptors all stem from an adult in good health.

The V and J genes are TRBV9 and TRBJ2-7; the D gene is possibly TRBD2 (5 bases). Trimming took 0 bases from V and 3 from J, leaving 13 bases between them. The CDR3 is made up of 15 amino acids. Germline V gene sequence: CDR1 SGDLS, CDR2 YYNGEE. The CDR3, as DNA: TGTGCCAGCAGCGTAGCTCCGGACGGAGGCTACGAGCAGTACTTC. It is translated as CASSVAPDGGYEQYF.

The J gene is TRBJ1-3, the V gene TRBV28; D gene uncertain. The length of the CDR3 is 12 residues. Trimming took 2 bases from V and 2 from J, leaving 1 base between them. Germline V gene data show CDR1 as MDHEN and CDR2 as SYDVKM. The CDR3 here is CASSLTGNTIYF. CDR3 nucleotide sequence: TGTGCCAGCAGTTTAACTGGAAACACCATATATTTT. Full variable domain (rest looked up from reference TRBV28 and TRBJ1-3): DVKVTQSSRYLVKRTGEKVFLECVQDMDHENMFWYRQDPGLGLRLIYFSYDVKMKEKGDIPEGYSVSREKKERFSLILESASTNQTSMYLCASSLTGNTIYFGEGSWLTVV.

The chain joins TRBV7-2 to TRBJ1-2, with D perhaps matching TRBD1 (5 bases). Germline CDR1 is SGHTA and CDR2 is FQGNSA. The CDR3 loop spans 14 amino acids. V was pared by 1 base and J by 4 bases, with 10 bases between. Here the CDR3 reads CASSLGGSIYGYTF. CDR3 DNA sequence: TGTGCCAGCAGCTTAGGGGGCAGTATCTATGGCTACACCTTC.

The chain joins TRBV6-5 to TRBJ1-5; TRBD1 matches at 9 bases. The CDR3 extends over 14 amino acids. The ends lost 6 bases at V and 6 bases at J; junction bases unmatched: 6. Germline V gene sequence: CDR1 MNHEY, CDR2 SVGAGI. The CDR3 DNA sequence: TGTGCCAGCAGCGCTACAGGGGGCGGTCAGCCCCAGCATTTT. This encodes CASSATGGGQPQHF.

This clone was counted between two and nine times. The CDR3: CASSLIGVSPLHF. The CDR3 DNA reads TGTGCCAGCAGTTTAATTGGGGTGTCACCCCTCCACTTT. The chain recombines TRBV28 with TRBJ1-6; no clear D. Trimming left V 2 bases short and J 10 bases short, with 9 bases between. This CDR3 has 13 residues. Germline V lookup: CDR1 MDHEN, CDR2 SYDVKM.

The chain carries TRBV5-1 and TRBJ1-1; 7 bases are shared with TRBD1. Germline loops: CDR1 SGHRS, CDR2 YFSETQ. The CDR3 spans 17 residues. J lost 5 bases, V lost 4 bases, and 17 bases had no gene match. Written as DNA, the CDR3 is TGCGCCAGCAGCAAACGACCCCCGGGAGGGACAGAGACTGAAGCTTTCTTT. As protein: CASSKRPPGGTETEAFF.

The chain combines TRBV14 with TRBJ1-2; 10 bases fit TRBD1. The germline gives CDR1 SGHDN, CDR2 FVKESK. The CDR3 is 15 residues long. V lost 4 bases, J lost 2 bases, and 4 bases stayed unmatched. Here the CDR3 DNA reads TGTGCCAGCAGCCCCGACAGGGGGCAAAACTATGGCTACACCTTC. It translates to CASSPDRGQNYGYTF.

This clone came up a few times. The chain couples TRBV19 to TRBJ1-5; D remains ambiguous. The CDR3 consists of 17 residues. CDR1 is LNHDA and CDR2 is SQIVND in the germline V gene (reference sequence). Trimming stripped 2 bases from V and 1 base from J, with 15 bases between. The CDR3 reads CASSIRGGNRSNQPQHF. The CDR3 DNA reads TGTGCCAGTAGTATACGAGGCGGGAATAGAAGCAATCAGCCCCAGCATTTT.